A single TCR beta chain is shown here with its context. Between the trimmed V and J ends, which lost 4 bases and 5 bases, there was a span of 9 bases. Germline V gene lookup returns CDR1 MDHEN and CDR2 SYDVKM. This CDR3 is built from 12 residues. How the authors handled the data: Estimation of nucleated cell counts was performed using reference gene primer amplification. Clones were sequenced by immunoSEQ multiplex PCR, and TCRdb holds only the in-frame ones, with some missing. V and J calls and clone size follow that table, whereas D and trimming were derived from the DNA. This table has 200,000 or so clones, 80% to 90% appearing once. These data belong to a study of blood T cell repertoires in COVID-19. Study at large: Nucleic acid was either cDNA or gDNA, and it came from T cells, B-cell-depleted T cells, or PBMCs.

J is TRBJ2-7 and V is TRBV28; D unresolved. The source is a woman aged 40 to 50 with acute COVID-19. Sequencing was performed on PBMCs or T cells enriched from blood (not recorded which). The CDR3 sequence is CASSSIRDEQYF. Written as DNA, the CDR3 is TGTGCCAGCAGTTCCATCCGGGACGAGCAGTACTTC.